This passage covers 23 T cell receptor beta chains from one sample sequenced in a study of CXCR3-negative and CXCR3-positive naive CD8 T cells. Study-wide results and limits: CXCR3-negative naive cells had less hydrophobic TRB CDR3s than did CXCR3-positive naive cells.

For these TCRs, the target antigens are not known. The method, 5' RACE with UMI labels, was used to prepare the TRB cDNA libraries. TCRdb re-called the 5' RACE reads, yielding one record per CDR3 amino acid sequence without DNA. The sample shows about 120,000 distinct CDR3 sequences, and approximately 0.36% sits with its ten largest clones. The sample comprised naive CXCR3+ CD8+ T cells from blood. Documented subset: CD45RO-CCR7+CD27+CD95- naive CD8+ T cells expressing CXCR3 (TNR3+). The receptors were sampled from a human donor in good health. Some clones in this sample may be carry-over from other donors' samples.

The J gene is TRBJ1-5, the V gene TRBV20-1; TCRdb's D call of TRBD1 is untestable without DNA. The length of the CDR3 is 15 residues. The V gene's germline CDR1 is DFQATT and CDR2 SNEGSKA (reference sequence). CDR3: CSARTGPYSNQPQHF.

The V call is TRBV7-9, the J call TRBJ2-1. This CDR3 contains 12 residues. Per the germline V gene, CDR1 is SEHNR and CDR2 is FQNEAQ (reference sequence). This chain's CDR3 is CASSFEYNEQFF.

The rearrangement joins TRBV5-1 to TRBJ1-1; checking the TCRdb D call of TRBD1 is not possible without DNA. Germline-derived CDR1 and CDR2 are SGHRS and YFSETQ. This CDR3 spans 16 amino acids. The CDR3 sequence: CASSAGQGLRDTEAFF.

The chain has TRBV12-3 or TRBV12-4 and TRBJ2-3; TCRdb calls TRBD1, which cannot be checked without DNA. The CDR3 covers 16 residues. This CDR3 reads CASTERGTGYTDTQYF.

The genes are TRBV2 and TRBJ2-4; the D call from TCRdb, TRBD2, cannot be confirmed without DNA. Germline CDR1 reads SNHLY; CDR2 reads FYNNEI. This CDR3 region has 17 residues. CDR3 residues: CASSPHLAVEAKNIQYF.

The genes are TRBV12-3 or TRBV12-4 and TRBJ2-3; lacking DNA, the TRBD1 call made by TCRdb goes unchecked. This CDR3 spans 13 amino acids. The CDR3 spells CASSQGASHKQYF.

V gene TRBV19 combines with J gene TRBJ2-2; TCRdb's D gene call, TRBD2, goes unchecked for lack of DNA. The CDR3 length is 12 residues. The germline V gene encodes CDR1 LNHDA and CDR2 SQIVND (reference sequence). This CDR3 reads CASKEDTGELFF. Full variable domain (rest looked up from reference TRBV19 and TRBJ2-2): DGGITQSPKYLFRKEGQNVTLSCEQNLNHDAMYWYRQDPGQGLRLIYYSQIVNDFQKGDIAEGYSVSREKKESFPLTVTSAQKNPTAFYLCASKEDTGELFFGEGSRLTVL.

V and J are TRBV29-1 and TRBJ2-1; with no DNA, the TCRdb D assignment of TRBD2 cannot be verified. CDR1 is SQVTM, CDR2 ANQGSEA, per germline. This CDR3 spans 14 amino acids. The CDR3 is CSVVGTSTNNEQFF.

The chain combines TRBV3-1 with TRBJ2-1; TCRdb's assignment of TRBD1 cannot be checked, as there is no DNA. This CDR3 is built from 16 residues. Germline-derived CDR1 and CDR2 are LGHDT and YNNKEL (reference sequence). CDR3 region: CASSQDAGGPYNEQFF.

This CDR3 reads CATSLDRGINQPQHF. The rearrangement links TRBV15 to TRBJ1-5; TCRdb's D gene call, TRBD1, goes unchecked for lack of DNA. CDR1 and CDR2 (germline): LNHNV, YYDKDF (reference sequence). The CDR3 extends over 15 amino acids.

V usage is TRBV29-1 and J usage is TRBJ2-7; no DNA is available, so the TRBD1 call from TCRdb remains unchecked. There are 13 residues in the CDR3. Looked up from germline, CDR1 is SQVTM and CDR2 is ANQGSEA. CDR3 amino acids: CSVEQGLGYEQYF.

CDR3 region: CSTRTGDTGELFF. J is TRBJ2-2 and V is TRBV29-1; TCRdb calls TRBD1, which cannot be checked without DNA. Germline CDR1 is SQVTM and CDR2 is ANQGSEA. This CDR3 contains 13 residues.

V is TRBV12-3 or TRBV12-4 and J is TRBJ2-1; TCRdb outputs TRBD1, but without DNA this stays unchecked. CDR3 length equals 15 residues. This CDR3 reads CASNHLSPNGHEQFF.

The rearrangement joins TRBV28 to TRBJ2-5; the TRBD1 assignment by TCRdb is unverifiable without DNA. CDR1 and CDR2 (germline): MDHEN, SYDVKM. The CDR3 is made up of 12 amino acids. CDR3 sequence reads: CATRAGGETQYF.

This chain uses TRBV7-6 with TRBJ2-5. CDR3 length: 15 residues. Per the germline V gene, CDR1 is SGHVS and CDR2 is FNYEAQ. CDR3 region: CASSPGPRFQETQYF.

The chain is built from TRBV20-1 and TRBJ2-3; checking the TCRdb D call of TRBD2 is not possible without DNA. The CDR3 contains 18 residues. Germline CDR1 is DFQATT and CDR2 is SNEGSKA (reference sequence). Here the CDR3 reads CSARDVFGLAELTDTQYF.

The chain is built from TRBV29-1 and TRBJ1-2. Looked up from germline, CDR1 is SQVTM and CDR2 is ANQGSEA. This CDR3 is built from 13 residues. The CDR3 protein is CSVGEEVNYGYTF.

The chain carries TRBV12-3 or TRBV12-4 and TRBJ2-1; TCRdb proposes TRBD1, but this gene call is untestable without DNA. The CDR3 extends over 14 amino acids. CDR3 amino acids: CASSPGGIYNEQFF.

The CDR3 reads CASSLAGVPYNEQFF. The V gene is TRBV27, the J gene TRBJ2-1; TCRdb calls TRBD1, which cannot be checked without DNA. Germline values: CDR1 MNHEY, CDR2 SMNVEV (reference sequence). This CDR3 has 15 residues.

The V gene is TRBV5-5, the J gene TRBJ1-2. This CDR3 contains 17 residues. Germline V gene data show CDR1 as SGHKS and CDR2 as YYEKEE (reference sequence). The CDR3 protein is CASSLRRAPDFNYGYTF.

The rearrangement joins TRBV15 to TRBJ2-7; TCRdb outputs TRBD1, but without DNA this stays unchecked. This CDR3 is built from 13 residues. Germline V lookup: CDR1 LNHNV, CDR2 YYDKDF (reference sequence). The CDR3 sequence: CATSGTTSYEQYF.

The V and J genes are TRBV11-2 and TRBJ2-5; the TCRdb call, TRBD2, lacks DNA for checking. Germline V gene sequence: CDR1 SGHAT, CDR2 FQNNGV. The CDR3 runs to 15 residues. This chain's CDR3 is CASSLQAGGLETQYF.

The CDR3 is CAIQSGDTEAFF. The chain joins TRBV6-6 to TRBJ1-1; no DNA is available, so the TRBD1 call from TCRdb remains unchecked. The length of the CDR3 is 12 residues. Germline CDR1 and CDR2: MNHNY and SVGAGI (reference sequence).